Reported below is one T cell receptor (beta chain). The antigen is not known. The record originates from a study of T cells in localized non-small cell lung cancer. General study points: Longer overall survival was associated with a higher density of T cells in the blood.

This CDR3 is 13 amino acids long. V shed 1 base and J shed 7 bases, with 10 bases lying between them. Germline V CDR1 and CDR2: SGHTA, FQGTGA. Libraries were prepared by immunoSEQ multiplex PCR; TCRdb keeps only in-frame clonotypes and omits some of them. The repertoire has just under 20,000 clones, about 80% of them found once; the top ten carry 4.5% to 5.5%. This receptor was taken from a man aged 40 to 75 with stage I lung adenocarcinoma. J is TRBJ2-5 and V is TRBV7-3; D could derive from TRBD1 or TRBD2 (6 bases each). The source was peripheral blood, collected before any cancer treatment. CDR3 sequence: CASSLKEGGTQYF. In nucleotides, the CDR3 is TGTGCCAGCAGCTTAAAGGAGGGGGGGACCCAGTACTTC.